In its sample, the clone carrying this T cell receptor (beta chain) was seen many times. Its target is unknown. The sample comes from a study of read filtering for tumor transcriptome and immune sequencing. Study information: By R-ISS, stages I, II and III held around 8, 16 and 7 patients.

From roughly 400 ng of RNA, a library with molecular barcoded alpha/delta and beta/gamma adaptors was made. From the reads, TCRdb called clonotypes with MiXCR, one entry per CDR3 protein. The sample yields around 130,000 distinct CDR3 sequences, roughly an eighth seen once. Study-wide results and caveats: Single-read clonotypes: 80% to 90% of IR-seq clonotypes (around 3.5% of reads), around three quarters of RNA-seq clonotypes (under 50% of reads). Sorted CD138-negative bone marrow cells were not purified T cells.

At the time of active disease, bone marrow was collected from every patient. Germline CDR1 SQVTM, CDR2 ANQGSEA. The length of the CDR3 is 16 residues. Unmatched junction bases numbered 10, after V lost 3 bases and J lost 5 bases. This chain joins TRBV29-1 and TRBJ2-5; 12 bases line up with TRBD2. This TCR derives from a donor at least 40 years old with multiple myeloma. Specimen: a population of CD138-negative cells sorted from bone marrow. The DNA of the CDR3 is TGCAGCGTTGAGGGACTAGCGGGCCAAGGGCTTGAGACCCAGTACTTC. Its protein is CSVEGLAGQGLETQYF.